This TCR beta chain was captured in a study of technical replicates of blood from a few donors. Germline V gene sequence: CDR1 MNHNY, CDR2 SVGAGI (reference sequence). J gave up 3 bases and V 2 bases, and 7 bases lay outside the gene matches. The CDR3 contains 15 residues. This clone was observed once. The method was immunoSEQ multiplex PCR; TCRdb's version includes in-frame clones alone and lacks a portion of them. The sample carries around 76,000 clones, 90% to 95% recorded once. Sequencing was carried out using T cells isolated from PBMCs. V and J are TRBV6-6 and TRBJ2-7, with 7 bases identical to TRBD1. The sequence was collected from a human donor in good health. The CDR3 bases are TGTGCCAGCAGTTACACCCTGGGACAGAGCTACGAGCAGTACTTC. It is translated as CASSYTLGQSYEQYF.